This TCR beta chain was sequenced during a study of T-cell reconstitution after alpha-beta-depleted transplantation in children. Whole-study results and caveats: Among T cells one year after transplant, newly produced cells accounted for most counts and diversity. About two months after transplant, alpha-beta T cells reportedly came from several hundred expanded graft clones. Several patients had high TCRbeta diversity at day 60; it came from surviving recipient T cells and thymic progenitors.

Germline CDR1 reads SQVTM; CDR2 reads ANQGSEA. Trimming removed 4 bases at V and 0 bases at J, with 19 bases between. CDR3 length equals 17 residues. Unique molecular identifiers tagged the TCRbeta library. TCRdb recomputed calls from the PCR reads with MiXCR, one row per CDR3 protein. Seen here are about 830,000 distinct CDR3 sequences, about 15% observed once, and the top ten hold around 5%. Regarding this clonotype: The antigen is unknown.

This sequence joins TRBV29-1 and TRBJ1-3, with D perhaps matching TRBD1 (5 bases). The TCR was taken from a male patient aged 10 to 17 who had a stem cell transplant for acute lymphoblastic leukemia, so the T cells may come from the graft donor. Sequenced material: PBMCs, mostly from graft donor cells, taken 360 days after TCRalphabeta/CD19-depleted stem cell transplant. The CDR3 spells CSVAHGAGSSSGNTIYF. The CDR3 DNA reads as TGCAGCGTTGCTCACGGGGCAGGTTCCAGCTCTGGAAACACCATATATTTT.